This T cell receptor (beta chain) was retrieved from a study of CD8 T cells in ankylosing spondylitis. TCRdb reprocessed the 5' RACE reads with MiXCR, giving one entry per CDR3 protein. The repertoire includes about 140,000 distinct CDR3 sequences, 5.5% to 7.5% of them detected once, and 9.5% to 15% sits in the top ten. Ten or more counts support this clonotype. The CDR3 is 13 residues long. CDR1 and CDR2 from the germline V gene are MNHNS and SASEGT. Trimming took 3 bases from V and 3 from J, leaving 9 bases between them. The source is a female donor with ankylosing spondylitis or in good health (not recorded which). This sequence joins TRBV6-1 and TRBJ2-7, with a possible D match to TRBD1 (5 bases). The sequencing input was blood, either unsorted or a sorted T cell fraction (not recorded which). CDR3 coding DNA: TGTGCCAGCAGTGACCCTACAGGCTACGAGCAGTACTTC. This translates into CASSDPTGYEQYF.